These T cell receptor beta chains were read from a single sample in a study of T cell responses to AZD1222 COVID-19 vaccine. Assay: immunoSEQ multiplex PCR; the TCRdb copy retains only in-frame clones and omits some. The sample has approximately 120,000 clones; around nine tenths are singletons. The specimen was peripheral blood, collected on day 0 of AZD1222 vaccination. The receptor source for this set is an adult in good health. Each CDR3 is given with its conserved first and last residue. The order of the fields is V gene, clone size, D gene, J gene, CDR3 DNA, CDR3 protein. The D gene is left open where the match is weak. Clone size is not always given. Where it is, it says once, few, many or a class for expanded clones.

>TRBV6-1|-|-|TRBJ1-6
TGTGCCAGCAGTGAACAACTCGTAAGGGAGGGAGGTTCACCCCTCCACTTT
CASSEQLVREGGSPLHF
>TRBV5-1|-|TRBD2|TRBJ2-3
TGCGCCAGCAGCTACAACCGGGCGGGAGGGGTAGATACGCAGTATTTT
CASSYNRAGGVDTQYF
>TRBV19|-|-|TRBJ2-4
TGTGCCAGTAGTATGGCCAAAAACATTCAGTACTTC
CASSMAKNIQYF
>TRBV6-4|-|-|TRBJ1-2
TGTGCCAGCAGTGTCGGACCACCCTTTTTCTATGGCTACACCTTC
CASSVGPPFFYGYTF
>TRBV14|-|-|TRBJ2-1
TGTGCCAGCAGCCAGTTAGCGGTGGGGGGCTTCTTGGAGCAGTTCTTC
CASSQLAVGGFLEQFF
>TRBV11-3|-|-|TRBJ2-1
TGTGCCAGCAGCTTAGTGTCGGGAGCCTATTACAATGAGCAGTTCTTC
CASSLVSGAYYNEQFF
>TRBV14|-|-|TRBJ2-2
TGTGCCAGCAGCCAGTTCAGTAGCACCGGGGAGCTGTTTTTT
CASSQFSSTGELFF
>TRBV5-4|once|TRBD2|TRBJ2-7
TGTGCCAGCAGCTCCCGGACTAGCGGGGGACAGGTGCAGTACTTC
CASSSRTSGGQVQYF
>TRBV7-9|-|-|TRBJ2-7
TGTGCCAGCAGCCCCGACTCCAGGACGCAAGCCTACGAGCAGTACTTC
CASSPDSRTQAYEQYF
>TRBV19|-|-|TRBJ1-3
TGTGCCAGTATGATGAGCGGGGTGCTCAACACCATATATTTT
CASMMSGVLNTIYF
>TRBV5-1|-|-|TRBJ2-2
TGCGCCAGCAGCCGGGCCAAAGAGACCGGGGAGCTGTTTTTT
CASSRAKETGELFF
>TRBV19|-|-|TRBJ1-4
TGTGCCAGTAGTTCGGGGGGTGAAAAACTGTTTTTT
CASSSGGEKLFF
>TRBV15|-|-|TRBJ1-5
TGTGCCACCAGCGCCACCCAGGGTACGAAGCCCCAGCATTTT
CATSATQGTKPQHF
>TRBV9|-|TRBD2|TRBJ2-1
TGTGCCAGCAGCGCCGGACTAGCGGAGATAGGAACCTACAATGAGCAGTTCTTC
CASSAGLAEIGTYNEQFF
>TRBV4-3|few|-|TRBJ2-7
TGCGCCAGCAGCCAAGAGGCGGCGGTCGCGTCCTACGAGCAGTACTTC
CASSQEAAVASYEQYF
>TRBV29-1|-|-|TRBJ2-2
TGCAGCGTTTTGAGGGCCGGGGAGCTGTTTTTT
CSVLRAGELFF
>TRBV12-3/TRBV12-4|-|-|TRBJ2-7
TGTGCCAGCAGTATGACAGTTACCTACGAGCAGTACTTC
CASSMTVTYEQYF
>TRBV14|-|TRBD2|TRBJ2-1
TGTGCCAGCAGCCAAGTTTCGGGACTAGCGGGGGGAGCCTACAATGAGCAGTTCTTC
CASSQVSGLAGGAYNEQFF
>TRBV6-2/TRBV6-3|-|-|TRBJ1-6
TGTGCCAGCAGTTTTAGGGCCCGGGACGGACCTTCCGAATCCCACTTT
CASSFRARDGPSESHF
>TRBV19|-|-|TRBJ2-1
TGTGCCAGTAGTATAGATAGTGGGACTGGGGCGTTCTTC
CASSIDSGTGAFF
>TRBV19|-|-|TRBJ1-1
TGTGCCAGTAGTATAGTCGGGGGAGTCAACACTGAAGCTTTCTTT
CASSIVGGVNTEAFF
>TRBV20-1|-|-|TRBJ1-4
TGCAGTGCCCACAGTGGCGAAAAACTGTTTTTT
CSAHSGEKLFF
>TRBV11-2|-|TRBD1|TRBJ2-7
TGTGCCAGCAGCTTAGGGGACAGGGAGACCTACGAGCAGTACTTC
CASSLGDRETYEQYF
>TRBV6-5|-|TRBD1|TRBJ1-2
TGTGCCAGCAGTCAGGACAGGGGATATGGCTACACCTTC
CASSQDRGYGYTF
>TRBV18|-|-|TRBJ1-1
TGTGCCAGCTCAAGACAGAGAGAGAACACTGAAGCTTTCTTT
CASSRQRENTEAFF
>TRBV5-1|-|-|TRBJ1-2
TGCGCCAGCAGCCCTGAGTATTATGGCTACACCTTC
CASSPEYYGYTF
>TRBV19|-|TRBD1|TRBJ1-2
TGTGCCAGCGACGGGACAGGGAAGTATGGCTACACCTTC
CASDGTGKYGYTF
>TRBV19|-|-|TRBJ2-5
TGTGCCAGTAGTATGGGGGGACAGTACCAAGAGACCCAGTACTTC
CASSMGGQYQETQYF
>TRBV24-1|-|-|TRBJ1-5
TGTGCCACCAGTGTTCTTACAGACCTCTATAGCAATCAGCCCCAGCATTTT
CATSVLTDLYSNQPQHF
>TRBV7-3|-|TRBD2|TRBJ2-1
TGTGCCAGCAGCTTCTCTAGCGGGGTAAATGAGCAGTTCTTC
CASSFSSGVNEQFF
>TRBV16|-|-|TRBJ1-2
TGTGCCAGCAGCCAAAATGGGGGGATGAATGGCTACACCTTC
CASSQNGGMNGYTF
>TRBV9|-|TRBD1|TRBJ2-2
TGTGCCAGCAGCGTAGGAGGGGGCGCCGGCACCGGGGAGCTGTTTTTT
CASSVGGGAGTGELFF